The present TCR beta chain was sequenced within a study of post-analysis software for immune sequencing data. Study as a whole: The courses of disease that were included comprised relapsing-remitting, secondary progressive and progressive-relapsing multiple sclerosis. Study-wide results and limits: Diversity measured as normalized Chao1 was significantly lower in multiple sclerosis patients than in controls. Pronounced co-clustering by F measure was evident among identically batched samples.

As concerns this clonotype: The antigen is undetermined.

Prepared TCR beta cDNA libraries contained unique molecular identifiers. The source material, roughly 0.9 to 11 million T cells, gave rise to roughly 500,000 cDNA molecules. TCRdb called the PCR reads again in MiXCR, with one record for every CDR3 protein. Here the sample spans approximately 440,000 distinct CDR3 sequences, around 40% being singletons. The origin of this receptor is a girl aged 5 to 17 with multiple sclerosis. Sequences were obtained from blood.

The CDR3 coding sequence is TGTGCTAGTGGTTGGGAGGGACAGGGAATCAATCAGCCCCAGCATTTT. Translation: CASGWEGQGINQPQHF. The chain has TRBV12-5 and TRBJ1-5; 9 bases are a match to TRBD1. CDR3 size: 16 residues. CDR1 LGHNT and CDR2 FRNRAP come from the germline V gene. With 4 bases clipped from V and 3 bases from J, the junction kept 7 bases outside the gene matches.